This TCR beta chain was captured in a study of blood T cell repertoires in COVID-19. Turning to the study itself: T cells, B-cell-depleted T cells, or PBMCs provided the cDNA or gDNA that served as material.

Using immunoSEQ multiplex PCR, the repertoire was profiled, and TCRdb retains in-frame clones only, with some absent. The sample yields 210,000 or so clones, roughly 90% seen once. The ends lost 2 bases at V and 8 bases at J; junction bases unmatched: 14. Per germline, CDR1 MGHRA and CDR2 YSYEKL. The CDR3 has 18 residues. The V and J genes are TRBV4-1 and TRBJ1-4; 10 bases are a match to TRBD1. The TCR comes from a woman in her forties with acute or convalescent COVID-19. Sequencing was performed on peripheral blood. Written as DNA, the CDR3 is TGCGCCAGCAGCCAACGATTATCGGGACAGGGGTTGAAGGAAAAACTGTTTTTT. This encodes CASSQRLSGQGLKEKLFF.